The 20 T cell receptor beta chains below come from one sample, sequenced in a study of beta chain features in type 1 diabetes. Study-wide results and limits: Shorter TCRB CDR3s, moderately but significantly so, were found in Type 1 diabetes patients in all four CD4+ subsets.

Their antigen targets remain unknown. Expressed TCRB transcripts were sequenced after all isolated RNA was converted to cDNA. TCRdb's copy holds only in-frame clones and misses some; the assay was immunoSEQ multiplex PCR. The profile covers 140,000 or so clones, with about 12% appearing a single time and around 1.2% taken by the ten largest. The sample taken for sequencing was central memory CD4+ T cells from blood. The receptors shown here come from a man between 18 and 29 years old with type 1 diabetes.

Worth noting for this clone: Germline and junction disagree at one end, which may indicate a read error. V usage is TRBV25-1 and J usage is TRBJ1-1; 8 bases are a match to TRBD1. This CDR3 is 14 amino acids long. Germline V gene sequence: CDR1 MGHDK, CDR2 SYGVNS. Written as DNA, the CDR3 is TGTGCCAGCAGTGGGACAGGGCTGAAGACTGAAGCTTTCTTT. Encoded protein: CASSGTGLKTEAFF. The full variable domain, with the rest looked up from reference TRBV25-1 and TRBJ1-1, is EADIYQTPRYLVIGTGKKITLECSQTMGHDKMYWYQQDPGMELHLIHYSYGVNSTEKGDLSSESTVSRIRTEHFPLTLESARPSHTSQYLCASSGTGLKTEAFFGQGTRLTVV.

This clone was recorded a few times. J is TRBJ1-1 and V is TRBV28; the D gene is possibly TRBD1 (5 bases). The CDR3 is 15 residues long. The V gene lost 5 bases and the J gene lost 5 bases, with 18 bases spanning the gap. Germline loops: CDR1 MDHEN, CDR2 SYDVKM. The CDR3 DNA follows: TGTGCCAGCAGTGGGTTAACGGGGGGTGGAACTGAAGCTTTCTTT. Translation gives CASSGLTGGGTEAFF.

The CDR3 loop reads CASSATRDTRLGEKLFF. CDR3 in DNA: TGTGCCAGCAGCGCCACCCGGGACACCCGACTGGGTGAAAAACTGTTTTTT. The J gene is TRBJ1-4, the V gene TRBV9; TRBD1 might be the D (6 bases). Germline CDR1 reads SGDLS; CDR2 reads YYNGEE. Trimming took 3 bases from V and 7 from J, leaving 22 bases between them. The CDR3 loop spans 17 amino acids. The full variable domain, its missing parts supplied by reference TRBV9 and TRBJ1-4, is DSGVTQTPKHLITATGQRVTLRCSPRSGDLSVYWYQQSLDQGLQFLIQYYNGEERAKGNILERFSAQQFPDLHSELNLSSLELGDSALYFCASSATRDTRLGEKLFFGSGTQLSVL.

The V and J genes are TRBV19 and TRBJ1-6; a weak D match, TRBD1 (5 bases). The CDR3 covers 15 residues. Trimming cost V 3 bases and J 10 bases, with 16 bases left between them. CDR1 and CDR2 from the germline V gene are LNHDA and SQIVND (reference sequence). CDR3 in DNA: TGTGCCAGTAGTATTGGCGGGGACCGGGGGTCACCCCTCCACTTT. Translation: CASSIGGDRGSPLHF.

The J gene is TRBJ2-7, the V gene TRBV18; 8 positions agree with TRBD1. Trimming removed 3 bases from V and 2 bases from J; junction bases left unmatched: 9. This CDR3 region has 16 residues. Germline V CDR1 and CDR2: KGHSH, LQKENI. CDR3 residues: CASSPRTGSGTYEQYF. The CDR3 DNA sequence: TGTGCCAGCTCACCCCGGACAGGGTCCGGCACCTACGAGCAGTACTTC.

Many counts were recorded for this clone. J is TRBJ1-1 and V is TRBV30; D is unresolved. With 6 bases removed from V and 0 bases from J, the gap between germline ends came to 8 bases. CDR3 size: 12 residues. CDR1 and CDR2 (germline): GTSNPN, SVGIG (reference sequence). CDR3: CACQILNTEAFF. The CDR3 nucleotides read TGTGCCTGCCAGATCCTGAACACTGAAGCTTTCTTT.

This clone was found a few times. The V call is TRBV14, the J call TRBJ1-1; D gene uncertain. The length of the CDR3 is 13 residues. CDR1 SGHDN and CDR2 FVKESK come from the germline V gene. V lost 7 bases and J 1 base, leaving 10 bases between the germline ends. The chain's CDR3 is CASKKLANTEAFF. The DNA for the CDR3 is TGTGCCAGCAAGAAGTTGGCGAACACTGAAGCTTTCTTT.

V usage is TRBV28 and J usage is TRBJ1-4; unclear D gene. CDR3 size: 12 residues. Looked up from germline, CDR1 is MDHEN and CDR2 is SYDVKM. The germline V and J ends were trimmed by 5 bases and 8 bases, with 9 bases remaining between them. CDR3 loop: CASSQSREKLFF. The CDR3, as DNA: TGTGCCAGCAGTCAATCGCGGGAAAAACTGTTTTTT. Complete variable domain (other parts from reference TRBV28 and TRBJ1-4): DVKVTQSSRYLVKRTGEKVFLECVQDMDHENMFWYRQDPGLGLRLIYFSYDVKMKEKGDIPEGYSVSREKKERFSLILESASTNQTSMYLCASSQSREKLFFGSGTQLSVL.

This clone was recorded many times. The rearrangement uses TRBV6-5 and TRBJ1-2, with unresolved D. Germline lookup yields CDR1 MNHEY and CDR2 SVGAGI. The length of the CDR3 is 12 residues. V dropped 5 bases and J dropped 8 bases, with 12 bases sitting between them. Here the CDR3 DNA reads TGTGCCAGCAGTCCGACGGCGGGAGGCTACACCTTC. Amino acids: CASSPTAGGYTF.

A few counts support this clone. The rearrangement links TRBV5-4 to TRBJ2-5; 9 bases align to TRBD1. The ends lost 0 bases at V and 2 bases at J; junction bases unmatched: 5. The CDR3 has 16 amino acids. Germline CDR1 and CDR2: SGHNT and YYREEE (reference sequence). The CDR3 here is CASSLVPTGGQETQYF. CDR3 DNA: TGTGCCAGCAGCTTGGTCCCGACAGGGGGTCAAGAGACCCAGTACTTC.

The rearrangement joins TRBV2 to TRBJ1-2; a possible D gene is TRBD1 (5 bases). Trimming shortened V by 3 bases and J by 6 bases, and 14 bases separated the two germline ends. The CDR3 runs 14 residues. In germline, CDR1 is SNHLY, CDR2 FYNNEI. The CDR3 sequence is CASSDGGKLNGYTF. The CDR3 nucleotides read TGTGCCAGCAGTGATGGGGGGAAATTGAATGGCTACACCTTC.

This clone has only a few counts. The chain recombines TRBV4-1 with TRBJ1-2; D is uncertain. CDR1 is MGHRA, CDR2 YSYEKL, per germline. CDR3 size: 15 residues. Trimming left V 4 bases short and J 5 bases short, with 17 bases between. The CDR3 protein is CASSPPRAPDYGYTF. CDR3 bases: TGCGCCAGCAGCCCCCCTAGAGCTCCCGATTATGGCTACACCTTC.

The chain links TRBV29-1 to TRBJ2-7; perhaps TRBD2 as D (5 bases). Germline-derived CDR1 and CDR2 are SQVTM and ANQGSEA. CDR3 length equals 13 residues. V was trimmed by 6 bases and J by 2 bases, leaving 14 bases between them. The CDR3 DNA is TGCAGCGTGCTATATGGGAGCACCTACGAGCAGTACTTC. Encoded protein: CSVLYGSTYEQYF.

This clone was found many times. The rearrangement joins TRBV10-3 to TRBJ1-1, with 8 bases matching TRBD1. Germline V gene lookup returns CDR1 ENHRY and CDR2 SYGVKD. The CDR3 is 14 residues long. The J segment lost 2 bases and the V segment lost 7 bases, leaving 6 bases of the junction unmatched. The CDR3 DNA follows: TGTGCCATCACCCCTGGACAGGGTAACACTGAAGCTTTCTTT. Amino acid sequence: CAITPGQGNTEAFF.

This clone has more than one count but fewer than ten. The chain has TRBV6-1 and TRBJ1-5; the D gene is possibly TRBD1 (5 bases). The CDR3 totals 13 residues. V was shortened by 6 bases and J by 6 bases, with 12 bases between the two germline ends. Germline lookup yields CDR1 MNHNS and CDR2 SASEGT. The CDR3 nucleotides read TGTGCCAGCAGCACCAGGGAGAGTCAGCCCCAGCATTTT. Its protein product is CASSTRESQPQHF.

This chain connects TRBV6-6 to TRBJ1-5; the D is unclear. V was pared by 7 bases and J by 5 bases, with 15 bases between. CDR1 and CDR2 (germline): MNHNY, SVGAGI (reference sequence). This CDR3 has 14 residues. The CDR3 reads CASIPGGGDQPQHF. The DNA of the CDR3 is TGTGCCAGCATCCCAGGCGGAGGAGATCAGCCCCAGCATTTT.

This clone has just a few counts. The chain couples TRBV5-6 to TRBJ2-7; D gene unclear. The CDR3 sequence is 13 residues long. V lost 5 bases and J lost 0, with 9 bases in between. The germline V gene has CDR1 SGHDT and CDR2 YYEEEE. The CDR3 sequence is CASRAMFSYEQYF. CDR3 nucleotide sequence: TGTGCCAGCAGGGCCATGTTCTCCTACGAGCAGTACTTC.

This chain joins TRBV5-6 and TRBJ1-6, with 10 bases that match TRBD1. Germline V gives CDR1 SGHDT, CDR2 YYEEEE. The CDR3 extends over 15 amino acids. Trimming cost V 4 bases and J 10 bases; bases outside gene matches: 8. CDR3 DNA: TGTGCCAGCAGCCAGACCGGGACAGGGGTCTCACCCCTCCACTTT. Translating gives CASSQTGTGVSPLHF.

This clone was picked up many times. The gene calls are TRBV2 and TRBJ1-1; the D is unclear. V lost 8 bases and J lost 0, with 13 bases in between. This CDR3 region has 14 residues. Germline CDR1 and CDR2: SNHLY and FYNNEI. CDR3 amino acids: CASGLGRLNTEAFF. The CDR3 nucleotides are TGTGCCAGCGGCCTCGGCAGGCTGAACACTGAAGCTTTCTTT.

This clone was counted between two and nine times. The chain joins TRBV28 to TRBJ1-6; 9 bases are shared with TRBD1. Germline CDR1 MDHEN, CDR2 SYDVKM. CDR3 length: 14 residues. The ends lost 6 bases at V and 9 bases at J; junction bases unmatched: 6. The CDR3 spells CASSSGQGGSPLHF. CDR3 DNA: TGTGCCAGCAGCTCGGGACAGGGAGGTTCACCCCTCCACTTT.